The 5 T cell receptor beta chains listed next were all sequenced from one sample in a study of blood T cell repertoires in COVID-19. Sequenced by immunoSEQ multiplex PCR; TCRdb stores in-frame clones only, minus some. The table includes some 670,000 clones, around 90% detected once. The sequenced sample consisted of peripheral blood. These receptors all stem from a woman under 30 with acute or convalescent COVID-19.

The chain recombines TRBV12-3 or TRBV12-4 with TRBJ1-2; 8 bases agree with TRBD1. V shed 6 bases and J 6 bases; nucleotides not matched to a gene: 6. The CDR3 loop spans 13 amino acids. CDR3 residues: CASRPRTGNGYTF. Written as DNA, the CDR3 is TGTGCCAGCAGACCCAGGACAGGGAATGGCTACACCTTC.

This clone turned up a few times. Here the CDR3 DNA reads TGCGCCAGCAGCCCCCGGGGGGGCAGCAATCAGCCCCAGCATTTT. Translation gives CASSPRGGSNQPQHF. This rearrangement joins TRBV5-1 to TRBJ1-5; a possible D gene is TRBD1 (6 bases). The V end lost 4 bases, the J end lost 1 base, and 12 bases lay between the germline ends. Per the germline V gene, CDR1 is SGHRS and CDR2 is YFSETQ. The CDR3 loop spans 15 amino acids.

V and J are TRBV24-1 and TRBJ1-2, with D possibly matching TRBD1 (6 bases). The germline V gene has CDR1 KGHDR and CDR2 SFDVKD. This CDR3 comprises 14 residues. The germline V and J ends were trimmed by 3 bases and 8 bases, with 15 bases remaining between them. CDR3 coding DNA: TGTGCCACCAGTGATCCTCGGACAGCCGGGGGCTACACCTTC. The encoded protein is CATSDPRTAGGYTF.

The chain carries TRBV18 and TRBJ2-7, with 9 bases lining up with TRBD2. V lost 2 bases to trimming and J lost 4 bases; unmatched junction nucleotides: 3. This CDR3 is 14 amino acids long. Germline V gene lookup returns CDR1 KGHSH and CDR2 LQKENI. CDR3 region: CASSPGAGGYEQYF. The CDR3 DNA reads TGTGCCAGCTCACCAGGAGCGGGGGGTTACGAGCAGTACTTC.

The chain carries TRBV12-5 and TRBJ2-3; 13 bases line up with TRBD2. Trimming at V came to 2 bases and at J to 2 bases, leaving 10 bases not matched to a gene. Germline CDR1 is LGHNT and CDR2 is FRNRAP. The CDR3 runs 19 residues. CDR3: CASGLPPRTSGGLTDTQYF. The CDR3 DNA reads as TGTGCTAGTGGTTTGCCGCCCCGGACTAGCGGGGGCCTCACAGATACGCAGTATTTT.